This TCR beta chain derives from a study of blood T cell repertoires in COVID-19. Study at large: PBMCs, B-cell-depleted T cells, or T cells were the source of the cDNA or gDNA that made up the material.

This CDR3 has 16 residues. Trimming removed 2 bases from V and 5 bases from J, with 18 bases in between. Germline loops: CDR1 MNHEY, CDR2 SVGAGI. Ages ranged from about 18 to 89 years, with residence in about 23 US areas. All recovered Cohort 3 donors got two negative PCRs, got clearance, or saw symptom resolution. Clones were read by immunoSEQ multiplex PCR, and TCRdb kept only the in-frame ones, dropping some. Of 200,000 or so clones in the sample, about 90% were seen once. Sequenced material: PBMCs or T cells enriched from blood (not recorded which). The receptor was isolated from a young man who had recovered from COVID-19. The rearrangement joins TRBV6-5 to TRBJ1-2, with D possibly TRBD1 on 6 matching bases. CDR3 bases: TGTGCCAGCAGTTACGAGATTGGGGGCTCTCTATATGGCTACACCTTC. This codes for CASSYEIGGSLYGYTF.